This TCR beta chain derives from a study of T-cell reconstitution after alpha-beta-depleted transplantation in children. The CDR3 covers 11 residues. Trimming pared 6 bases from V and 12 bases from J, leaving 14 bases between. Using unique molecular identifiers, the investigators prepared the TCRbeta library. TCRdb reprocessed the PCR reads via MiXCR and lists one record per CDR3 protein. In the table there are hundreds of thousands of distinct CDR3 sequences, about 9.2% of which are singletons. This clonotype occurred many times. The chain uses TRBV12-3 or TRBV12-4 and TRBJ2-5; no reliable D call. This material consisted of PBMCs from the stem cell graft donor, taken from the stem cell graft. The sequence was collected from a human donor who donated a stem cell graft to a child with acute lymphoblastic leukemia. The CDR3 loop reads CASSPGLVKYF. The CDR3 DNA reads TGTGCCAGCAGCCCCGGATTAGTGAAGTACTTC.